What follows are 14 T cell receptor beta chains derived from one specimen sequenced in a study of T-cell reconstitution after alpha-beta-depleted transplantation in children. The library targeted TCRbeta and was prepared with unique molecular identifiers. TCRdb called the PCR reads again in MiXCR, with one record for every CDR3 protein. The sample lists approximately 44,000 distinct CDR3 sequences; 5.8% were seen once. The sample here was PBMCs, mostly from graft donor cells, taken 60 days after TCRalphabeta/CD19-depleted stem cell transplant. These receptors all stem from a female patient aged 2-9 years who had a stem cell transplant for aplastic anemia, so the T cells may come from the graft donor.

The chain recombines TRBV7-8 with TRBJ2-7; TRBD2 matches at 13 bases. Germline assignment: CDR1 SGHVS and CDR2 FQNEAQ. CDR3 size: 15 residues. V was pared by 5 bases and J by 3 bases, with 4 bases of the junction left unmatched. In nucleotides, the CDR3 is TGTGCCAGCAGCAGAGGGACTAGCGGGATCTACGAGCAGTACTTC. This encodes CASSRGTSGIYEQYF.

V is TRBV4-1 and J is TRBJ2-5; tentatively, D is TRBD2 (6 bases). Germline V gene sequence: CDR1 MGHRA, CDR2 YSYEKL. CDR3 length: 14 amino acids. V was cut by 0 bases and J by 5 bases, with 10 bases left in between. The DNA of the CDR3 is TGCGCCAGCAGCCAAGATCTCCGGGGGGAGACCCAGTACTTC. Encoded protein: CASSQDLRGETQYF.

This clonotype was seen repeatedly, ten times or more. The chain couples TRBV9 to TRBJ1-1; TRBD1 is a possible D gene (5 bases). The CDR3 contains 14 residues. V lost 7 bases and J lost 4, with 17 bases in between. Germline V gives CDR1 SGDLS, CDR2 YYNGEE. The DNA for the CDR3 is TGTGCCAGCGGGGTGGGACCTGGGAGCACTGAAGCTTTCTTT. Protein: CASGVGPGSTEAFF.

This clonotype came up a few times. The rearrangement joins TRBV28 to TRBJ2-5, with D tentatively TRBD1 (5 bases). The germline CDR1 and CDR2 sequences are MDHEN and SYDVKM. The CDR3 length is 12 residues. The V end was cut by 1 base, the J end by 9 bases, with 9 bases between. The CDR3 DNA follows: TGTGCCAGCAGTTTATTTGGACAAGCCCAGTACTTC. It yields the protein CASSLFGQAQYF.

This clonotype was seen ten or more times. The chain uses TRBV15 and TRBJ2-5; no firm D call. V was pared by 0 bases and J by 4 bases, with 6 bases between. The CDR3 sequence is 13 residues long. From germline, CDR1 is LNHNV and CDR2 YYDKDF (reference sequence). The CDR3 region has the DNA TGTGCCACCAGCAGAGATAACGTAGAGACCCAGTACTTC. Translation: CATSRDNVETQYF.

This clonotype has a count of ten or more. V and J are TRBV20-1 and TRBJ2-1; TRBD2 is a possible D gene (6 bases). The ends were cut back, 2 bases at V and 6 bases at J, with 14 bases in the middle. CDR3 length: 14 amino acids. Germline assignment: CDR1 DFQATT and CDR2 SNEGSKA (reference sequence). Written as DNA, the CDR3 is TGCAGTGCTAGAAGGACTACCGTACGCAATGAGCAGTTCTTC. It is translated as CSARRTTVRNEQFF.

In this sample, this clonotype turned up many times. The gene calls are TRBV7-6 and TRBJ2-1, with TRBD2 matching over 9 bases. The CDR3 contains 17 residues. From germline, CDR1 is SGHVS and CDR2 FNYEAQ. V gave up 3 bases and J gave up 9 bases; unmatched junction bases: 15. The CDR3 nucleotides are TGTGCCAGCAGCTTGGGGCCGAGTAGCGGGAGATCCGGTGAGCAGTTCTTC. It translates to CASSLGPSSGRSGEQFF.

This clonotype was counted at least ten times. The chain joins TRBV3-1 to TRBJ2-3; tentatively, D is TRBD2 (6 bases). The germline gives CDR1 LGHDT, CDR2 YNNKEL (reference sequence). The germline V and J ends were trimmed by 4 bases and 0 bases, with 14 bases remaining between them. CDR3 length equals 16 residues. The CDR3 loop is CASSPQGGTSTDTQYF. The CDR3 region has the DNA TGTGCCAGCAGCCCCCAGGGCGGGACCAGCACAGATACGCAGTATTTT.

The table lists this clonotype with many counts. This chain uses TRBV6-5 with TRBJ1-6; weak D call: TRBD1 (6 bases). Germline-derived CDR1 and CDR2 are MNHEY and SVGAGI. The length of the CDR3 is 13 residues. The ends were cut back, 2 bases at V and 14 bases at J, with 13 bases in the middle. The CDR3 sequence is CASSYRDMLTLHF. The CDR3 DNA sequence: TGTGCCAGCAGTTACCGGGACATGTTAACCCTCCACTTT.

The chain combines TRBV27 with TRBJ1-5; 9 bases agree with TRBD1. CDR3 length equals 15 residues. The trim removed 6 bases at V and 7 bases at J, leaving 10 bases unmatched. The V gene's germline CDR1 is MNHEY and CDR2 SMNVEV (reference sequence). The CDR3, as DNA: TGTGCCAGCAGACGCCGGGACAGGGAGGGACAGCCCCAGCATTTT. Translation gives CASRRRDREGQPQHF.

There are many counts of this clonotype. This chain uses TRBV9 with TRBJ2-5, with TRBD1 identical over 7 bases. The CDR3 is made up of 14 amino acids. V lost 3 bases to trimming and J lost 2 bases; unmatched junction nucleotides: 4. The germline gives CDR1 SGDLS, CDR2 YYNGEE. DNA for the CDR3: TGTGCCAGCAGCGCCATGGGACAGCAAGAGACCCAGTACTTC. This encodes CASSAMGQQETQYF.

There are a few counts of this clonotype. V usage is TRBV28 and J usage is TRBJ1-5, with a weak D call TRBD1 (5 bases). Germline V lookup: CDR1 MDHEN, CDR2 SYDVKM. CDR3 size: 14 residues. Trimming left V 2 bases short and J 3 bases short, with 8 bases between. The CDR3 sequence is CASSLIRANQPQHF. CDR3 coding DNA: TGTGCCAGCAGTTTAATCAGGGCCAATCAGCCCCAGCATTTT. The full variable domain, its missing parts supplied by reference TRBV28 and TRBJ1-5, is DVKVTQSSRYLVKRTGEKVFLECVQDMDHENMFWYRQDPGLGLRLIYFSYDVKMKEKGDIPEGYSVSREKKERFSLILESASTNQTSMYLCASSLIRANQPQHFGDGTRLSIL.

This clonotype appeared many times. CDR3 sequence reads: CASSQERGNRDPATQYF. In DNA, the CDR3 is TGCGCCAGCAGCCAAGAGCGGGGGAACAGGGACCCTGCTACGCAGTATTTT. The rearrangement uses TRBV4-1 and TRBJ2-3, with TRBD2 as a possible D gene (7 bases). Germline assignment: CDR1 MGHRA and CDR2 YSYEKL. The CDR3 totals 17 residues. With 0 bases removed from V and 8 bases from J, the gap between germline ends came to 21 bases.

This clonotype was observed at least ten times. The rearrangement uses TRBV6-6 and TRBJ2-1, with 8 bases aligning to TRBD2. With V trimmed by 7 bases and J by 1 base, 12 bases remained unmatched. The CDR3 spans 17 residues. Per the germline V gene, CDR1 is MNHNY and CDR2 is SVGAGI (reference sequence). CDR3 protein: CASTYSGTRGSYNEQFF. The DNA for the CDR3 is TGTGCCAGCACCTACTCCGGGACTAGGGGGTCCTACAATGAGCAGTTCTTC.